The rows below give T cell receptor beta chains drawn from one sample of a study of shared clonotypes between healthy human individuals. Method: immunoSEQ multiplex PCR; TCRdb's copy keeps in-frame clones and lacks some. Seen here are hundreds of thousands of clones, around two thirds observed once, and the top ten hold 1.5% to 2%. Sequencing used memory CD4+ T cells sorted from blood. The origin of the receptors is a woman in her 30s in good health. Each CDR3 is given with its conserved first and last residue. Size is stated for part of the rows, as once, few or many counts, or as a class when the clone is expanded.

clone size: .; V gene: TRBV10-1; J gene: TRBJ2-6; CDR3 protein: CASSAGSSGANVLTF
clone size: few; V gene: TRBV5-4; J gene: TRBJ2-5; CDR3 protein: CASSSKQVAGETQYF
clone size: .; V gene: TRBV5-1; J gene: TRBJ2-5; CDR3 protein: CASSLGGGGGETQYF
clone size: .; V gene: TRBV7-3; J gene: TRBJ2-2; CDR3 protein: CASSPAGRGTGELFF
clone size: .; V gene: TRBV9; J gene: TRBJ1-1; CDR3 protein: CASSVDPGGNTEAFF
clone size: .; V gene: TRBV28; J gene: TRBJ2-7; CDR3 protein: CASRSAGKFNEQYF
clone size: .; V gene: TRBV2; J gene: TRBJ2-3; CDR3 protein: CASSPGLSTDTQYF
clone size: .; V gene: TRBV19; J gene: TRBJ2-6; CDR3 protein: CASTSGGIGNLGANVLTF
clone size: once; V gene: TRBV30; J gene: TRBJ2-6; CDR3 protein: CAWSDGAGANVLTF
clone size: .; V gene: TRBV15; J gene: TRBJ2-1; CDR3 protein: CATSRGGQDYNEQFF
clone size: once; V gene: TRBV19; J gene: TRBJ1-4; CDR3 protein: CASSRGANEKLFF
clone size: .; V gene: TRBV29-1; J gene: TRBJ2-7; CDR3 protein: CSAGDTAYEQYF
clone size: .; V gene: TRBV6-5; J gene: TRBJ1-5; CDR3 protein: CATKDPGPQHF
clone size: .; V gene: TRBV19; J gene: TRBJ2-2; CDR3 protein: CASRRNHLLPGELFF
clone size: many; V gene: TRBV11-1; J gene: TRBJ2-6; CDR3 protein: CASSFIGRAGANVLTF
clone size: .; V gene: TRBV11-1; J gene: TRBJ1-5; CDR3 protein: CASSSGGSQPQHF
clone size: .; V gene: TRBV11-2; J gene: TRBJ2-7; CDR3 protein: CASSLGTGRYEQYF
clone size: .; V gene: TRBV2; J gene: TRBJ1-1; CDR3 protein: CASSTQAPTNTEAFF
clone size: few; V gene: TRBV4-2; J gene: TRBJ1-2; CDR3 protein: CASSQDRADYGYTF
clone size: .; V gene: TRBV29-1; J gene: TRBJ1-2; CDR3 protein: CSVARDYGYTF
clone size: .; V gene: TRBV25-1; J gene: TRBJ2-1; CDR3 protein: CASSPRGGPYNEQFF
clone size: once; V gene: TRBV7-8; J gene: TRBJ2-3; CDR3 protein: CASSLVAGGSTDTQYF
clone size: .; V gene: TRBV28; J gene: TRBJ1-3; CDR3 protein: CRVASAASGNTIYF
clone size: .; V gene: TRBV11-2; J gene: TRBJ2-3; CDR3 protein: CASSPQRDSTDTQYF
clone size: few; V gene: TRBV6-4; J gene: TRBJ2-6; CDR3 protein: CASSRDPSGANVLTF
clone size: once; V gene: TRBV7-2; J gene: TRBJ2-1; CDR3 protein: CASSPRTSGRNEQFF
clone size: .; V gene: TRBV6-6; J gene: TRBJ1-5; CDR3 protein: CASSPPQGPSEPQHF
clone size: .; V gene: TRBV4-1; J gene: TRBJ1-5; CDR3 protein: CASSQDRWDDQPQHF
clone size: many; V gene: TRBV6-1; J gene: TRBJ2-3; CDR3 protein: CASILSGLSTDTQYF
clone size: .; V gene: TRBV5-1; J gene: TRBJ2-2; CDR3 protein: CASSLKFVGELFF
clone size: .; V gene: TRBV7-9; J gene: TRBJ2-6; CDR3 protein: CASSNVGTSGSSGANVLTF
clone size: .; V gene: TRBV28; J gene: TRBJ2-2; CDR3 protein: CASSLDRAPVSAELFF
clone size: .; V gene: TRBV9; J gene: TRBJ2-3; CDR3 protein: CASSARRGSTQYF
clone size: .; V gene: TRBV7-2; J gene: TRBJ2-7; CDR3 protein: CASSSYSTSGLSYEQYF
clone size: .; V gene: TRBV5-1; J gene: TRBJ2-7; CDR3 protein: CASSLGDRGGYEQYF
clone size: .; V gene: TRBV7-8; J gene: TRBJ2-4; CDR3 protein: CASSLSSGQGNIQYF
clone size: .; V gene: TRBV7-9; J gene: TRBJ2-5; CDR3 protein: CASSLARTSGGKETQYF
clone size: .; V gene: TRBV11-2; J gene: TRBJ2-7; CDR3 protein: CASSPISGGLSSYEQYF
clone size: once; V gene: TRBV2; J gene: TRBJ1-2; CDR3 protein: CASNRETGGYTF
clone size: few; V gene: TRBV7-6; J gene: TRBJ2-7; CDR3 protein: CASSSMTGGGYEQYF
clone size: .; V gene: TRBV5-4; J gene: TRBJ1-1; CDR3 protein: CASSLRGRLNTEAFF
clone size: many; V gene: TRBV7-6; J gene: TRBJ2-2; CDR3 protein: CASSLDPSGELFF
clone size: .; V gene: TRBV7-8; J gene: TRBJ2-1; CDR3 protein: CASSYVAGGYNEQFF
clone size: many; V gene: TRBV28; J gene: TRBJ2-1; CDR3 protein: CASSPIGSGSENEQFF